These 16 T cell receptor beta chains share one sample of origin, sequenced in a study of control samples from healthy donors and cancer patients. Clones were read by immunoSEQ multiplex PCR, and TCRdb kept only the in-frame ones, dropping some. The data contain over 150,000 clones, around 94% of them singletons. Sequencing input: blood. The receptors shown here come from a woman between 18 and 29 years old in good health.

This chain uses TRBV25-1 with TRBJ1-1, with TRBD1 matching 9 bases. Germline lookup yields CDR1 MGHDK and CDR2 SYGVNS. The CDR3 loop spans 17 amino acids. The junction had 12 bases not matched to a gene; V was cut back by 3 bases and J by 4 bases. The CDR3 bases are TGTGCCAGCAGTGAGTTCGACCGAGACAGGGGGGGCACTGAAGCTTTCTTT. It encodes CASSEFDRDRGGTEAFF.

The chain employs TRBV5-6 and TRBJ1-2; no clear D. This CDR3 comprises 12 residues. CDR1 and CDR2 (germline): SGHDT, YYEEEE. V was shortened by 4 bases and J by 6 bases, with 10 bases between the two germline ends. The CDR3 here is CASSLDVNGYTF. The CDR3, as DNA: TGTGCCAGCAGCCTTGACGTTAATGGCTACACCTTC.

The chain uses TRBV14 and TRBJ1-2, with D possibly TRBD1 on 5 matching bases. Germline CDR1 and CDR2: SGHDN and FVKESK. V lost 5 bases to trimming and J lost 4 bases, with 11 bases between them. This CDR3 contains 13 residues. CDR3 in amino acids: CASSKQGGYGYTF. The DNA for the CDR3 is TGTGCCAGCAGCAAGCAGGGCGGCTATGGCTACACCTTC.

This chain joins TRBV5-1 and TRBJ2-1; TRBD2 agrees at 11 bases. Germline CDR1 and CDR2: SGHRS and YFSETQ. V was clipped by 0 bases and J by 9 bases; unmatched bases: 11. CDR3 size: 17 residues. In DNA, the CDR3 is TGCGCCAGCAGCTTGGACAATATAGCGGGAGGGTTCAGTGAGCAGTTCTTC. It encodes CASSLDNIAGGFSEQFF.

This clone was observed once. The V gene is TRBV6-4, the J gene TRBJ1-6; D ambiguous. Germline-derived CDR1 and CDR2 are MRHNA and SNTAGT. The ends were cut back, 0 bases at V and 7 bases at J, with 7 bases in the middle. The CDR3 consists of 14 residues. The CDR3 DNA reads TGTGCCAGCAGTGACTCGATGCGAAATTCACCCCTCCACTTT. Amino acid sequence: CASSDSMRNSPLHF.

The chain joins TRBV7-2 to TRBJ2-2; D perhaps matches TRBD1 (5 bases). The CDR3 runs to 17 residues. Trimming took 6 bases from V and 4 from J, leaving 21 bases between them. Germline V gene lookup returns CDR1 SGHTA and CDR2 FQGNSA. The CDR3 loop reads CASSPGRLQGPTGELFF. The DNA for the CDR3 is TGTGCCAGCAGTCCAGGAAGGCTCCAGGGCCCCACCGGGGAGCTGTTTTTT.

The chain has TRBV5-1 and TRBJ2-6; D is uncertain. Deletions cut 5 bases from V and 0 bases from J, with 9 bases between. The CDR3 totals 15 residues. The germline V gene encodes CDR1 SGHRS and CDR2 YFSETQ. DNA for the CDR3: TGCGCCAGCAGATGGTTGGCCTCTGGGGCCAACGTCCTGACTTTC. It specifies CASRWLASGANVLTF.

The chain has TRBV12-3 or TRBV12-4 and TRBJ1-1, with no clear D. Trimming removed 7 bases from V and 0 bases from J, with 6 bases in between. The CDR3 is 12 residues long. For the CDR3, the DNA is TGTGCCAGCATGACGTTGAACACTGAAGCTTTCTTT. This gives the protein CASMTLNTEAFF.

The gene calls are TRBV4-1 and TRBJ1-2, with 9 bases aligning to TRBD1. The V gene end was trimmed by 4 bases and the J gene end by 4 bases; junction bases not matched to a gene: 7. This CDR3 has 15 amino acids. Looked up from germline, CDR1 is MGHRA and CDR2 is YSYEKL. The CDR3 nucleotides are TGCGCCAGCAGCCCGGTGAGGGGACAGGGCTATGGCTACACCTTC. Translation: CASSPVRGQGYGYTF.

The chain uses TRBV19 and TRBJ1-3; 9 bases agree with TRBD1. Germline CDR1 is LNHDA and CDR2 is SQIVND (reference sequence). The V and J ends lost 6 bases and 3 bases, in that order; junction bases with no gene match: 9. The CDR3 totals 16 residues. As DNA, the CDR3 is TGTGCCAGTAGAAGTCCGGGACAGGGCGGTGGAAACACCATATATTTT. Protein sequence: CASRSPGQGGGNTIYF.

The chain couples TRBV2 to TRBJ2-5; 12 bases line up with TRBD2. V was pared by 3 bases and J by 5 bases, with 1 base of the junction left unmatched. The CDR3 runs to 14 residues. Germline CDR1 and CDR2: SNHLY and FYNNEI. CDR3 in DNA: TGTGCCAGCAGTGACCTAGCGGGAGGGGAGACCCAGTACTTC. Protein sequence: CASSDLAGGETQYF.

This clone is a singleton in its sample. V gene TRBV18 combines with J gene TRBJ1-2; no clear D gene. Trimming shortened V by 2 bases and J by 9 bases, and 16 bases separated the two germline ends. Germline CDR1 and CDR2: KGHSH and LQKENI. This CDR3 region has 14 residues. DNA of the CDR3: TGTGCCAGCTCACCAGACCCCACGGTCGTAAGCTACACCTTC. This sequence encodes CASSPDPTVVSYTF.

V usage is TRBV7-2 and J usage is TRBJ2-1; D unclear. Trimming cost V 1 base and J 0 bases, with 10 bases left between them. CDR1 is SGHTA, CDR2 FQGNSA, per germline. The CDR3 is 16 amino acids. CDR3 sequence (DNA): TGTGCCAGCAGCTTAGAGGGCAGTTACTCCTACAATGAGCAGTTCTTC. Its protein product is CASSLEGSYSYNEQFF. Variable domain in full (rest from reference TRBV7-2 and TRBJ2-1): GAGVSQSPSNKVTEKGKDVELRCDPISGHTALYWYRQSLGQGLEFLIYFQGNSAPDKSGLPSDRFSAERTGGSVSTLTIQRTQQEDSAVYLCASSLEGSYSYNEQFFGPGTRLTVL.

The V call is TRBV2, the J call TRBJ1-1, with 9 positions matching TRBD1. Losses at the gene ends were 6 bases for V and 5 bases for J; bases not matched to a gene: 4. There are 13 residues in the CDR3. Germline loops: CDR1 SNHLY, CDR2 FYNNEI. In DNA, the CDR3 is TGTGCCAGCAGGGAGGACAGGGGTACTGAAGCTTTCTTT. Amino acid sequence: CASREDRGTEAFF.

The chain recombines TRBV5-5 with TRBJ2-5, with D unresolved. The length of the CDR3 is 12 residues. Trimming cost V 4 bases and J 4 bases, with 8 bases left between them. In germline, CDR1 is SGHKS, CDR2 YYEKEE (reference sequence). CDR3 DNA sequence: TGTGCCAGCAGCCAAACGGGAGAGACCCAGTACTTC. Translated: CASSQTGETQYF.

This clone appeared a single time. The gene calls are TRBV11-3 and TRBJ2-7; 9 bases map to TRBD2. V was clipped by 0 bases and J by 0 bases; unmatched bases: 0. CDR1 SGHNT and CDR2 YENEEA come from the germline V gene. This CDR3 has 15 residues. The CDR3 DNA follows: TGTGCCAGCAGCTTAGAGACTAGCGGCTCCTACGAGCAGTACTTC. Translation gives CASSLETSGSYEQYF.